This TCR beta chain was captured by sequencing in a study of blood T cell repertoires in COVID-19 (TCRdb year 2020). About the investigation overall: Collaborator samples came from the United States, Italy and Spain and covered acute and convalescent phases of COVID-19. The material from the prospective study consisted of cDNA or gDNA derived from T cells, B-cell-depleted T cells, or PBMCs. Subjects who had been exposed to COVID-19, were actively infected with it, or had recovered from it provided the deeply sampled blood TCRbeta repertoires that made up the dataset. A freely available public database, intended as a resource for researchers studying the immune response to SARS-CoV-2, is where the repertoires were released. Samples were obtained from the ongoing ImmuneRACE study (first 160 participants) and from 1,000 to 1,500 subjects provided by 6 global collaborators. Sample metadata almost always included a de-identified subject ID, COVID-19 status, age in years and sex. Where HLA class I and class II types were available, the types were taken from metadata supplied by the sample provider, not from assay-based typing.

The paper's findings and limits, for the study overall: The amount of clinical and demographic metadata varied by source and participant and was provided uncurated.

The collaborating institutions used their own protocols to collect whole blood in K2EDTA tubes. For TCRbeta analysis, collaborators shipped samples as frozen whole blood, isolated PBMCs, or DNA extracted from either of those sample types. Comment on this clone: Its antigen is not yet known. No much larger clone is present one base from it, and per-base qualities are unavailable.

TCRbeta CDR3 regions were amplified from genomic DNA by means of the immunoSEQ Assay, a bias-controlled multiplex PCR. In the paper's pipeline: Within the assay, amplification of reference gene primers was used to estimate how many nucleated cells each sample contained. To quantify the absolute abundance of each unique TCRbeta CDR3 rearrangement, sequence reads were collapsed and filtered. For each sample, productive Simpson clonality was calculated as the square root of Simpson's diversity index over productive rearrangements. In TCRdb, the immuneACCESS table is reduced to in-frame sequences with V and J assigned. These tables do not hold every clone; where another copy was compared, an unresolved V gene accounts for under half, and the others remain unexplained. V and J calls and clone size are as listed in that table; D and trimming were resolved from the DNA. The sample table records 400,000 to 500,000 clones; just over 85% of these occur just once. The ten largest make up 1.4% of the sample.

Sample: peripheral blood. The TCR comes from a woman aged 25 to 45 with active or convalescent COVID-19.

CDR3 protein: CASSGRDRGGKNIQYF. The base sequence is TGTGCCAGTAGTGGGAGGGACAGGGGAGGCAAAAACATTCAGTACTTC. The sequence joins TRBV19 to TRBJ2-4; 10 middle bases align to TRBD1. Including cysteine and phenylalanine, the CDR3 has 16 amino acids. The retained sequence is limited to the CDR3, 48 bases, with the frame set at the first base. CDR1 and CDR2, looked up from the germline V gene (reference sequence), are LNHDA and SQIVND. Clipping removes 5 bases from V and 3 bases from J, with 7 as the unmatched junction base count.